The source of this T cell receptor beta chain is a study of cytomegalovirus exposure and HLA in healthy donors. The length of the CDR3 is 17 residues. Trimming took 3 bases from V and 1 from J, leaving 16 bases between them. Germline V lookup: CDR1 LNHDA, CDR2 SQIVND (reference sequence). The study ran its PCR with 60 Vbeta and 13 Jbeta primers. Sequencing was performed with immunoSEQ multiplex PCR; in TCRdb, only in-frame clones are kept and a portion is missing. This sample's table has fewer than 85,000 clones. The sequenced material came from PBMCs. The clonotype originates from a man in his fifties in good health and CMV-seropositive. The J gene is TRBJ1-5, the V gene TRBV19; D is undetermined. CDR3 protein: CASSMEAQKGSNQPQHF. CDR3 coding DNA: TGTGCCAGTAGTATGGAGGCCCAGAAAGGGAGCAATCAGCCCCAGCATTTT.